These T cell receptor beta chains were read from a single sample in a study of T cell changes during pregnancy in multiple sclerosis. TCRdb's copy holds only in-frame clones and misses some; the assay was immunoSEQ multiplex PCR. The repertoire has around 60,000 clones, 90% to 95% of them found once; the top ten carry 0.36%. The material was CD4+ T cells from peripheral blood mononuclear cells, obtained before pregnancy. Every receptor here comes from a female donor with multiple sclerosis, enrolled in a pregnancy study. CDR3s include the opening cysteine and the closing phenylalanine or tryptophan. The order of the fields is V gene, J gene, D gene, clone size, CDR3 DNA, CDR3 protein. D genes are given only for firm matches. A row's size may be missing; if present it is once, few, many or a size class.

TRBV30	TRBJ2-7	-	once	TGTGCCTGGAGTGAGTCTTCGAGGGGGTTCTCCTACGAGCAGTACTTC	CAWSESSRGFSYEQYF
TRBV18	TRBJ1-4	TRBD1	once	TGTGCCAGCTCACCATATTTTCCCGGACAGGCTGCAACTAATGAAAAACTGTTTTTT	CASSPYFPGQAATNEKLFF
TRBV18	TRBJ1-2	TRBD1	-	TGTGCCAGCTCACCACCGGGACAGGGGGGCCCTAACTATGGCTACACCTTC	CASSPPGQGGPNYGYTF
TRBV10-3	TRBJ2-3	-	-	TGTGCCATCAGGGATACTAGTAAGGAAAGGGGCACAGATACGCAGTATTTT	CAIRDTSKERGTDTQYF
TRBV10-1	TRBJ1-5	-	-	TGCGCCACCCTGACAGAAAGCAATCAGCCCCAGCATTTT	CATLTESNQPQHF
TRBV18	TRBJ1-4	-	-	TGTGCCAGCTCACGATTCGGACAGCCAGATCCAAGATATGAAAAACTGTTTTTT	CASSRFGQPDPRYEKLFF
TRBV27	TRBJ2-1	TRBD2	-	TGTGCCAGTAGCGGGCGATCTTCCTACAATGAGCAGTTCTTC	CASSGRSSYNEQFF
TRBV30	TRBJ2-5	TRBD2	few	TGTGCCTGGAGGGGCGGGGGGGTCCAAGAGACCCAGTACTTC	CAWRGGGVQETQYF
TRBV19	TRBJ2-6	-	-	TGTGCCAGTAGTAGGAAAGGGGACACTGGGGCCAACGTCCTGACTTTC	CASSRKGDTGANVLTF
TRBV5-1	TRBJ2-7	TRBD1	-	TGCGCCAGCAGTGGGACAGGGTACGAGCAGTACTTC	CASSGTGYEQYF
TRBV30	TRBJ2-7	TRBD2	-	TGTGCCTCTCGCGGGACTAGCGGAAACCAGCCCTACGAGCAGTACTTC	CASRGTSGNQPYEQYF
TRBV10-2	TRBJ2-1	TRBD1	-	TGCGCCAGCAGCGATTCGGGACAGGGTGCGAGGAATGAGCAGTTCTTC	CASSDSGQGARNEQFF
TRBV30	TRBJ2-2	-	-	TGTGCCTGGATAGGACAAGGAGTGCCCACCGGGGAGCTGTTTTTT	CAWIGQGVPTGELFF
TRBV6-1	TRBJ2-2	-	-	TGTGCCAGCGTCTTTAACACCGGGGAGCTGTTTTTT	CASVFNTGELFF
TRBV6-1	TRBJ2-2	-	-	TGTGCCAGCAGTGTGAGCACCGGGGAGCTGTTTTTT	CASSVSTGELFF
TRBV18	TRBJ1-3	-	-	TGTGCCAGCTCCCAAACAGGGTCACCCTACTCTGGAAACACCATATATTTT	CASSQTGSPYSGNTIYF
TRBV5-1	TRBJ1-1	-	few	TGCGCCAGCAGCTTACCTCTTGGGGCCGGAACTGAAGCTTTCTTT	CASSLPLGAGTEAFF
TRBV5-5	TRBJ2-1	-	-	TGTGCCAGCAGCTACCGGGACACGGACCTCTACAATGAGCAGTTCTTC	CASSYRDTDLYNEQFF
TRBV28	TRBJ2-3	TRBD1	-	TGTGCCAGCAGTCCCTTAGGGACAGGGGGAGTTCATACGCAGTATTTT	CASSPLGTGGVHTQYF
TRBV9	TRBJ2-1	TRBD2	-	TGTGCCAGCAGCGTTAGCGGGAGCTACAATGAGCAGTTCTTC	CASSVSGSYNEQFF
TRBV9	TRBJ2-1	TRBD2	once	TGTGCCAGCAGCTTTCCCCGTAGCGGGATCGATGAGCAGTTCTTC	CASSFPRSGIDEQFF
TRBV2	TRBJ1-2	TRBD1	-	TGTGCCAGCAGTGCCCGAGACAGGGCAGGGTTC	CASSARDRAGF
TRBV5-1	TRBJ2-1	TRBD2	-	TGCGCCAGCAGCTCTAGACTAGCGGGAGGGTCTTATGAGCAGTTCTTC	CASSSRLAGGSYEQFF
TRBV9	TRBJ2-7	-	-	TGTGCCAGCAGCAAGCAGGTAGAGACCTACGAGCAGTACTTC	CASSKQVETYEQYF
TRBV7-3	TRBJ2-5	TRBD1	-	TGTGCCAGCAGCCGCGACAGGGGGTTTGGGACCCAGTACTTC	CASSRDRGFGTQYF
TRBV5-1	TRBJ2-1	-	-	TGCGCCAGCAGCTACGGGGGTCGGAGTGATGAGCAGTTCTTC	CASSYGGRSDEQFF
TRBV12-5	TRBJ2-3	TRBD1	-	TGTGCTAGTGGTTTGGCCCCCCGATGGACAGGGGGCAGGAGCACAGATACGCAGTATTTT	CASGLAPRWTGGRSTDTQYF
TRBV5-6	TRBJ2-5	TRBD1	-	TGTGCCAGCAGCGTCCACAGGGGTCCCCAGTACTTC	CASSVHRGPQYF
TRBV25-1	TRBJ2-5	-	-	TGTGCCAGCAGTGTAGGTCGAGGGCAAGAGACCCAGTACTTC	CASSVGRGQETQYF
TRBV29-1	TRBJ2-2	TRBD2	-	TGCAGCGCCCTCCACCTAGCGGGAGGTACCGGGGAGCTGTTTTTT	CSALHLAGGTGELFF
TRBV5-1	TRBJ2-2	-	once	TGCGCCAGCAGCTTAGGAGGGGACCACGCCGGGGAGCTGTTTTTT	CASSLGGDHAGELFF
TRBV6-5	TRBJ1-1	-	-	TGTGCCAGCAGTTACGATCGGGGAGGGAACACTGAAGCTTTCTTT	CASSYDRGGNTEAFF
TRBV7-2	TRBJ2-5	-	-	TGTGCCAGCAGCCCCCGGGGCCAGTACTTC	CASSPRGQYF
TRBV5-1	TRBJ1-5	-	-	TGCGCCAGCAGCCGGGGAGGGGGTCAGCCCCAGCATTTT	CASSRGGGQPQHF
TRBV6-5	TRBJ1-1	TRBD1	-	TGTGCCAGCACCAAGGGACAGGGCGGTACTGAAGCTTTCTTT	CASTKGQGGTEAFF
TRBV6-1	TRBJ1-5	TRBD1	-	TGTGCCAGCAACAGGGGCCCGAATCAGCCCCAGCATTTT	CASNRGPNQPQHF
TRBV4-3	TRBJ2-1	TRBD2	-	TGCGCCAGCAGCCAAGCGGGAGGTAATGAGCAGTTCTTC	CASSQAGGNEQFF
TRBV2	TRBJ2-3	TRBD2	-	TGTGCCAGCAGGCGCCTAGCGGGAGAAAGTACGCAGTATTTT	CASRRLAGESTQYF
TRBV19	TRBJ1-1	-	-	TGTGCCAGCCAGAGGGACTACACTGAAGCTTTCTTT	CASQRDYTEAFF
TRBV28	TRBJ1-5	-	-	TGTGCCAGCAGTTTAAGAGGGGGAATTGGTCAGCCCCAGCATTTT	CASSLRGGIGQPQHF